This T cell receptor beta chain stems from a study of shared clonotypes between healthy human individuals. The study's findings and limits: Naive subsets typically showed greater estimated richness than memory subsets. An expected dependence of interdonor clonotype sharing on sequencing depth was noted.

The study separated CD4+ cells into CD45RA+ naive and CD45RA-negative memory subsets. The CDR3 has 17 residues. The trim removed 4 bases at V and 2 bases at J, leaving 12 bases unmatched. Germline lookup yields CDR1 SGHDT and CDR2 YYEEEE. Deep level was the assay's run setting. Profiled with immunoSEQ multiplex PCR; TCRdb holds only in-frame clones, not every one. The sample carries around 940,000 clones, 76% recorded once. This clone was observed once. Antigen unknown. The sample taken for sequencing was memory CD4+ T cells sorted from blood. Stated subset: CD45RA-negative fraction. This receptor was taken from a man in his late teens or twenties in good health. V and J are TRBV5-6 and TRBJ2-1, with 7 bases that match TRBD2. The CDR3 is CASSSLNPSGPYNEQFF. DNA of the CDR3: TGTGCCAGCAGCAGCCTGAATCCTAGCGGACCCTACAATGAGCAGTTCTTC.